The sequence of this T cell receptor (beta chain) was determined in a study of blood T cell repertoires in COVID-19. Study details: The United States, Italy and Spain provided the acute and convalescent COVID-19 samples. From T cells, B-cell-depleted T cells, or PBMCs came the material, which was cDNA or gDNA.

Original handling: It was from reference gene primer amplification that nucleated cell counts were estimated. Data came from immunoSEQ multiplex PCR; TCRdb stores just in-frame clones and leaves some out. D and trimming come from the DNA, and the V and J calls and clone size come from that table. This sample has some 390,000 clones, with 85% to 90% found just once. The sequencing sample was made of peripheral blood. The sequence derives from a human donor in a cohort sampled during active COVID-19.

The CDR3 DNA reads as TGTGCCAGCAGTGAAAGGCGGGGGACTCTTAAGAACACTGAAGCTTTCTTT. As protein: CASSERRGTLKNTEAFF. The V call is TRBV6-1, the J call TRBJ1-1, with D possibly matching TRBD1 (5 bases). The germline gives CDR1 MNHNS, CDR2 SASEGT. CDR3 length: 17 residues. Trimming left V 2 bases short and J 1 base short, with 17 bases between.